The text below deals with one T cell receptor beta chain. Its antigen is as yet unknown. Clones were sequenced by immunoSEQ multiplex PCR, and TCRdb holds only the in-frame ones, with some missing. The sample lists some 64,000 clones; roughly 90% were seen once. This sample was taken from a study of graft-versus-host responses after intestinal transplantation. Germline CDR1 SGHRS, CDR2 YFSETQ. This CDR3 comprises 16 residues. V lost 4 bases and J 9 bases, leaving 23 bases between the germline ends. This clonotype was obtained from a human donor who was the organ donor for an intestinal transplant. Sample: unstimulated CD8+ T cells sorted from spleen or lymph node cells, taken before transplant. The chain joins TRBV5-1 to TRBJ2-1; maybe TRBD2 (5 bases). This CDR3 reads CASSPEAGGLAGEQFF. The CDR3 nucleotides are TGCGCCAGCAGCCCGGAGGCTGGAGGTTTGGCTGGTGAGCAGTTCTTC.